This T cell receptor beta chain was sequenced in a study of CD8 T cells in Susac syndrome. CDR1 and CDR2 from the germline V gene are GTSNPN and SVGIG (reference sequence). The CDR3 length is 15 residues. V lost 0 bases and J 6 bases, leaving 15 bases between the germline ends. Random hexamers were used to reverse transcribe the RNA input (about 0.5 to 1 ug). TCRdb re-called the immunoSEQ multiplex PCR reads through MiXCR, storing one row per CDR3 protein. Of 150,000 to 200,000 distinct CDR3 sequences detected, roughly nine tenths appear once; the ten largest clones hold about 0.1%. The rearrangement uses TRBV30 and TRBJ1-5; D perhaps matches TRBD1 (5 bases). Sequencing input: CD4+ T cells from PBMCs. This sequence was found in a human donor with Susac syndrome. CDR3 nucleotide sequence: TGTGCCTGGAGTGTGGAGGGGTTTAGAGGTCAGCCCCAGCATTTT. It yields the protein CAWSVEGFRGQPQHF.